These 27 T cell receptor beta chains were sequenced from one sample in a study of naive and memory T cell subsets. Four PCR rounds used nested alpha and beta constant region primers plus the SP2 primer. TCRdb re-derived calls from the 5' RACE reads in MiXCR, one entry per CDR3 protein. The sample includes approximately 32,000 distinct CDR3 sequences, roughly 17% of them seen just once. An oligonucleotide containing a UMI was ligated to the 3' end of TCR cDNA. The receptors come from a female donor in good health.

This clonotype was recorded at least ten times. The chain carries TRBV20-1 and TRBJ1-2, with D possibly matching TRBD1 (5 bases). With 4 bases removed from V and 2 bases from J, the gap between germline ends came to 11 bases. Germline V gene lookup returns CDR1 DFQATT and CDR2 SNEGSKA (reference sequence). The CDR3 extends over 13 amino acids. The CDR3 region has the DNA TGCAGTGCTAAAAGGTGGGGCAACTATGGCTACACCTTC. It is translated as CSAKRWGNYGYTF.

V is TRBV10-2 and J is TRBJ2-1; D remains ambiguous. Germline CDR1 is WSHSY and CDR2 is SAAADI. Trimming took off 2 bases at V and 0 bases at J, with 14 bases between the two ends. This CDR3 region has 17 residues. The CDR3 nucleotides read TGCGCCAGCAGTGAGCCCGGAATCGGGTACTCCTACAATGAGCAGTTCTTC. Protein sequence: CASSEPGIGYSYNEQFF.

This clonotype was seen ten or more times. The V gene is TRBV20-1, the J gene TRBJ2-3, with D hard to call. Germline CDR1 is DFQATT and CDR2 is SNEGSKA (reference sequence). The CDR3 is 14 amino acids. V shed 1 base and J shed 0 bases, with 8 bases lying between them. The CDR3 nucleotides are TGCAGTGCTAGAGTTTCCCCTAGCACAGATACGCAGTATTTT. Amino acid sequence: CSARVSPSTDTQYF.

At least ten counts were recorded for this clonotype. The J gene is TRBJ2-1, the V gene TRBV29-1; unclear D gene. The CDR3 runs to 11 residues. Germline V gene lookup returns CDR1 SQVTM and CDR2 ANQGSEA. Trimming took off 4 bases at V and 7 bases at J, with 8 bases between the two ends. This CDR3 reads CSVAARNEQFF. As DNA, the CDR3 is TGCAGCGTTGCCGCCCGTAATGAGCAGTTCTTC.

This clonotype is labeled medium-sized. V is TRBV6-4 and J is TRBJ2-7; TRBD2 matches 7 bases. The V segment lost 4 bases and the J segment 3 bases; nucleotides outside the gene matches: 9. Germline CDR1 is MRHNA and CDR2 is SNTAGT. The CDR3 covers 15 residues. The CDR3 here is CASSGGLERDYEQYF. The CDR3 DNA is TGTGCCAGCAGTGGCGGACTAGAGCGCGACTACGAGCAGTACTTC.

This clonotype has a count of ten or more. The V gene is TRBV10-1, the J gene TRBJ2-7; TRBD1 matches at 8 bases. The CDR3 contains 17 residues. Germline CDR1 reads WNHNN; CDR2 reads SYGVQD (reference sequence). V shed 5 bases, J shed 3 bases, and the junction held 15 bases outside the gene matches. CDR3 sequence (DNA): TGCGCCAGCAGTAGAGGGGACAGGATCGTTCCGGGCTACGAGCAGTACTTC. Its protein product is CASSRGDRIVPGYEQYF.

The chain joins TRBV3-1 to TRBJ2-5; D may be TRBD1 (6 bases). This CDR3 comprises 15 residues. From germline, CDR1 is LGHDT and CDR2 YNNKEL (reference sequence). V was pared by 4 bases and J by 4 bases, with 16 bases between. The CDR3 DNA sequence: TGTGCCAGCAGCCCTACCCTGGGACACGGAGAGACCCAGTACTTC. Its protein product is CASSPTLGHGETQYF.

The V gene is TRBV6-2 or TRBV6-3, the J gene TRBJ1-5, with TRBD1 matching over 9 bases. Germline values: CDR1 MNHEY, CDR2 SVGEGT. Losses at the gene ends were 4 bases for V and 6 bases for J; bases not matched to a gene: 7. CDR3 length equals 15 residues. The CDR3 nucleotides are TGTGCCAGCAGTTCCGGGACAGGGTGGACTCAGCCCCAGCATTTT. This gives the protein CASSSGTGWTQPQHF.

This clonotype was found many times. This chain connects TRBV9 to TRBJ2-5, with 7 bases fitting TRBD2. The CDR3 consists of 15 residues. The V and J ends lost 4 bases and 2 bases, in that order; junction bases with no gene match: 8. CDR1 SGDLS and CDR2 YYNGEE come from the germline V gene. CDR3 loop: CASSPKGRAQETQYF. The CDR3 DNA is TGTGCCAGCAGCCCTAAAGGGAGGGCACAAGAGACCCAGTACTTC.

This clonotype occurred many times. The chain joins TRBV18 to TRBJ2-7; 9 positions match TRBD1. This CDR3 spans 12 amino acids. Germline V gene lookup returns CDR1 KGHSH and CDR2 LQKENI. With 4 bases clipped from V and 6 bases from J, the junction kept 1 base outside the gene matches. The CDR3 region is CASSLQGAEQYF. CDR3 sequence (DNA): TGTGCCAGCTCACTACAGGGGGCCGAGCAGTACTTC.

In its sample, this clonotype was seen many times. The J gene is TRBJ2-7, the V gene TRBV19; the D gene could be TRBD1 or TRBD2 (5 bases each). From germline, CDR1 is LNHDA and CDR2 SQIVND (reference sequence). The CDR3 covers 14 residues. Trimming took 5 bases from V and 4 from J, leaving 15 bases between them. The CDR3 nucleotides are TGTGCCAGTAGTGACTCCGGGACGCTGTACGAGCAGTACTTC. Its translation: CASSDSGTLYEQYF.

This clonotype was counted at least ten times. The chain is built from TRBV20-1 and TRBJ2-3; 7 bases map to TRBD2. Germline CDR1 is DFQATT and CDR2 is SNEGSKA (reference sequence). CDR3 length: 14 amino acids. With V trimmed by 6 bases and J by 3 bases, 9 bases remained unmatched. The CDR3 DNA is TGCAGTGCCAAGACTAGCTGGGGGACAGATACGCAGTATTTT. Translating gives CSAKTSWGTDTQYF.

This clonotype was seen a handful of times. The junction differs from germline at one of its ends, possibly a read error. The chain employs TRBV9 and TRBJ1-1; D perhaps matches TRBD1 (5 bases). CDR1 and CDR2 from the germline V gene are SGDLS and YYNGEE. This CDR3 is 13 amino acids long. In DNA, the CDR3 is TGTGCCAGCAGCGTAACCCCCCGAGACAGTGCTCTCTTT. It codes for CASSVTPRDSALF.

Only a few counts were recorded for this clonotype. This chain links TRBV5-5 with TRBJ1-6; D may be TRBD1 (6 bases). CDR1 SGHKS and CDR2 YYEKEE come from the germline V gene (reference sequence). The CDR3 totals 15 residues. Trimming shortened V by 0 bases and J by 9 bases, and 13 bases separated the two germline ends. CDR3 loop: CASSLEQGLSSPLHF. In DNA form, the CDR3 reads TGTGCCAGCAGCTTGGAGCAGGGGCTTAGTTCACCCCTCCACTTT.

This chain links TRBV5-1 with TRBJ2-7, with D unclear. The CDR3 spans 15 residues. Trimming shortened V by 0 bases and J by 0 bases, and 10 bases separated the two germline ends. Germline-derived CDR1 and CDR2 are SGHRS and YFSETQ. The CDR3 DNA sequence: TGCGCCAGCAGCTTGGAGCCGGTCAGCTCCTACGAGCAGTACTTC. Translation gives CASSLEPVSSYEQYF.

This clonotype was observed a few times. V is TRBV20-1 and J is TRBJ2-5; D might be TRBD2 (6 bases). In germline, CDR1 is DFQATT, CDR2 SNEGSKA (reference sequence). The ends were cut back, 0 bases at V and 5 bases at J, with 19 bases in the middle. The length of the CDR3 is 16 residues. CDR3 amino acids: CSARDNQRALSETQYF. In nucleotides, the CDR3 is TGCAGTGCTAGAGATAATCAGCGGGCGCTTTCGGAGACCCAGTACTTC.

This clonotype was recorded only once. V and J are TRBV10-1 and TRBJ2-3; 7 nucleotides match TRBD1. Unmatched junction bases numbered 5, after V lost 3 bases and J lost 2 bases. Looked up from germline, CDR1 is WNHNN and CDR2 is SYGVQD (reference sequence). This CDR3 is built from 15 residues. CDR3 DNA sequence: TGCGCCAGCAGTGACCCGGGACAGTTCACAGATACGCAGTATTTT. Translating it yields CASSDPGQFTDTQYF.

In its sample, this clonotype was seen many times. The J gene is TRBJ2-5, the V gene TRBV20-1; 7 positions match TRBD1. The junction had 3 bases not matched to a gene; V was cut back by 6 bases and J by 2 bases. CDR1 is DFQATT, CDR2 SNEGSKA, per germline (reference sequence). The CDR3 contains 12 residues. CDR3: CSAPGQQETQYF. CDR3 coding DNA: TGCAGTGCCCCGGGACAGCAAGAGACCCAGTACTTC.

This clonotype was counted many times. This chain connects TRBV20-1 to TRBJ2-1; D is undetermined. Trimming stripped 3 bases from V and 0 bases from J, with 6 bases between. From germline, CDR1 is DFQATT and CDR2 SNEGSKA (reference sequence). The CDR3 has 13 amino acids. The CDR3 loop is CSASFRSYNEQFF. DNA of the CDR3: TGCAGTGCTAGTTTCCGCTCCTACAATGAGCAGTTCTTC.

This chain connects TRBV11-2 to TRBJ1-2; the D is unclear. CDR1 SGHAT and CDR2 FQNNGV come from the germline V gene. Trimming took 5 bases from V and 1 from J, leaving 14 bases between them. The length of the CDR3 is 15 residues. The CDR3, as DNA: TGTGCCAGCAGCCCAAGCCCCACGGGTAACTATGGCTACACCTTC. It codes for CASSPSPTGNYGYTF.

The rearrangement links TRBV7-9 to TRBJ1-2; the match to TRBD1 covers 7 bases. The CDR3 length is 14 residues. With V trimmed by 5 bases and J by 6 bases, 9 bases remained unmatched. The germline V gene has CDR1 SEHNR and CDR2 FQNEAQ (reference sequence). CDR3 region: CASSPRQGGDGYTF. As DNA, the CDR3 is TGTGCCAGCAGCCCGCGCCAGGGGGGCGATGGCTACACCTTC.

This chain joins TRBV2 and TRBJ2-7; D is undetermined. Germline CDR1 SNHLY, CDR2 FYNNEI. The V end lost 5 bases, the J end lost 5 bases, and 16 bases lay between the germline ends. This CDR3 contains 14 residues. The CDR3 coding sequence is TGTGCCAGCAGTCCCCAAGTGACAAGCGACGAGCAGTACTTC. This codes for CASSPQVTSDEQYF.

This clonotype was found many times. The chain uses TRBV20-1 and TRBJ2-3, with TRBD2 matching over 10 bases. V lost 5 bases, J lost 8 bases, and 7 bases stayed unmatched. CDR3 length: 13 amino acids. Germline V gene data show CDR1 as DFQATT and CDR2 as SNEGSKA (reference sequence). The DNA of the CDR3 is TGCAGTGCTCCTGGACTAGCGGTGGGTACGCAGTATTTT. Translating it yields CSAPGLAVGTQYF.

This chain connects TRBV5-1 to TRBJ1-2; 10 bases fit TRBD1. The CDR3 spans 16 residues. Germline V gene lookup returns CDR1 SGHRS and CDR2 YFSETQ. After removal of 5 bases from V and 2 bases from J, the junction contained 9 bases not matched to a gene. CDR3 nucleotide sequence: TGCGCCAGCAGGATTGCGAAGACAGGGGGCAACTATGGCTACACCTTC. Translating it yields CASRIAKTGGNYGYTF.

The chain uses TRBV11-2 and TRBJ1-2, with 7 bases matching TRBD1. The CDR3 has 16 amino acids. V was clipped by 5 bases and J by 12 bases; unmatched bases: 21. Germline loops: CDR1 SGHAT, CDR2 FQNNGV. CDR3 sequence reads: CASSPWTGPEGGGDTF. The DNA for the CDR3 is TGTGCCAGCAGCCCTTGGACAGGTCCCGAAGGAGGGGGCGACACCTTC.

The chain carries TRBV7-3 and TRBJ2-1; D unresolved. V lost 5 bases and J lost 4, with 15 bases in between. This CDR3 comprises 15 residues. Germline CDR1 is SGHTA and CDR2 is FQGTGA. The CDR3 is CASSPSPTEYNEQFF. CDR3 DNA: TGTGCCAGCAGCCCCTCCCCCACAGAATACAATGAGCAGTTCTTC.

Many counts were recorded for this clonotype. The chain carries TRBV29-1 and TRBJ2-7, with D maybe TRBD2 (5 bases). Trimming left V 4 bases short and J 2 bases short, with 6 bases between. Germline loops: CDR1 SQVTM, CDR2 ANQGSEA. The CDR3 covers 11 residues. The CDR3 protein is CSVAGTYEQYF. Written as DNA, the CDR3 is TGCAGCGTTGCGGGGACCTACGAGCAGTACTTC.